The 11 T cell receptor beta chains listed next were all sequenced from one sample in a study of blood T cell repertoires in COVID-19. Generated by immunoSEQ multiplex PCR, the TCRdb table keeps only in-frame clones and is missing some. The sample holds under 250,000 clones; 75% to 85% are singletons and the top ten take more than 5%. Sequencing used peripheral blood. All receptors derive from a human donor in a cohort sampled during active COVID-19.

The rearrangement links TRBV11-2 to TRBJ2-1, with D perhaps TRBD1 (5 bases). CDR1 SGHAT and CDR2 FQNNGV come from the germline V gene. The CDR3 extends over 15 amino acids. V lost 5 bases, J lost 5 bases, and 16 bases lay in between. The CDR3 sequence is CASSRILGRDNEQFF. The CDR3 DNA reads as TGTGCCAGCAGCCGTATTTTGGGCAGGGACAATGAGCAGTTCTTC. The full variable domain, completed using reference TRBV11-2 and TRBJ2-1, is EAGVAQSPRYKIIEKRQSVAFWCNPISGHATLYWYQQILGQGPKLLIQFQNNGVVDDSQLPKDRFSAERLKGVDSTLKIQPAKLEDSAVYLCASSRILGRDNEQFFGPGTRLTVL.

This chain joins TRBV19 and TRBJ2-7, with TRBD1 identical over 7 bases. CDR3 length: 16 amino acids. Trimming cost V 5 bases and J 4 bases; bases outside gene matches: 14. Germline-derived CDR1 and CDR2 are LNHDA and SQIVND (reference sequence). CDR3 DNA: TGTGCCAGTAGTTCCTCCTACAGGGGCCGTCTTTACGAGCAGTACTTC. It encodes CASSSSYRGRLYEQYF. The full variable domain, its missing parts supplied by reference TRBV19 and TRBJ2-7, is DGGITQSPKYLFRKEGQNVTLSCEQNLNHDAMYWYRQDPGQGLRLIYYSQIVNDFQKGDIAEGYSVSREKKESFPLTVTSAQKNPTAFYLCASSSSYRGRLYEQYFGPGTRLTVT.

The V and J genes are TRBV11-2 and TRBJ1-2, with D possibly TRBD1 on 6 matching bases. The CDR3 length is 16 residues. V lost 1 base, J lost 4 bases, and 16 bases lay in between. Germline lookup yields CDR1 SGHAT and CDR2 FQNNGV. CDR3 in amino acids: CASSLGAGGQLYGYTF. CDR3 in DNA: TGTGCCAGCAGCTTAGGGGCCGGGGGGCAACTCTATGGCTACACCTTC.

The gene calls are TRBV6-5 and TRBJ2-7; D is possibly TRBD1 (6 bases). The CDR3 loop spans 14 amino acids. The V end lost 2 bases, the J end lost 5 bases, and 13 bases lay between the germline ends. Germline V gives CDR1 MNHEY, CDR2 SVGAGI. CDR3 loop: CASSYRDTTNEQYF. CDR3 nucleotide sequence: TGTGCCAGCAGTTACCGGGACACCACAAACGAGCAGTACTTC.

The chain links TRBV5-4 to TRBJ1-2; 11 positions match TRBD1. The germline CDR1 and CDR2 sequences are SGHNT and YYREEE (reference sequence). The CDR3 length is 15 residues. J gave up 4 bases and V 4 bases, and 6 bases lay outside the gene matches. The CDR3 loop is CASSPGTGGVYGYTF. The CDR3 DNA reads TGTGCCAGCAGCCCCGGGACAGGGGGAGTCTATGGCTACACCTTC.

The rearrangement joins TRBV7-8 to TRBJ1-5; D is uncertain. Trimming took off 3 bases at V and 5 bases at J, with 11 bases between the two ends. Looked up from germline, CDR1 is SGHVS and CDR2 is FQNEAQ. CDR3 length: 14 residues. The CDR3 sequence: CASSLGSHDQPQHF. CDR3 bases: TGTGCCAGCAGCTTGGGGAGCCACGATCAGCCCCAGCATTTT.

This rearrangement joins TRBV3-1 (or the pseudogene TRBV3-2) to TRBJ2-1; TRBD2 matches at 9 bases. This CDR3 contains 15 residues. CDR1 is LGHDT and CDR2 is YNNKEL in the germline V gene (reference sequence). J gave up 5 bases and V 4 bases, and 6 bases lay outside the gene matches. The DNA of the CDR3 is TGTGCCAGCAGCCTCCAGCGGGGGGCCCACAATGAGCAGTTCTTC. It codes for CASSLQRGAHNEQFF.

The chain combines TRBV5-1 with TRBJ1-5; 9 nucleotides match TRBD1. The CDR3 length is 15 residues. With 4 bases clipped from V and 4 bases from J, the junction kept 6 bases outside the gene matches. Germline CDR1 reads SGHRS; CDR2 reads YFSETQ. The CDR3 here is CASSLGQGRNQPQHF. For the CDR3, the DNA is TGCGCCAGCAGCCTGGGACAGGGACGTAATCAGCCCCAGCATTTT.

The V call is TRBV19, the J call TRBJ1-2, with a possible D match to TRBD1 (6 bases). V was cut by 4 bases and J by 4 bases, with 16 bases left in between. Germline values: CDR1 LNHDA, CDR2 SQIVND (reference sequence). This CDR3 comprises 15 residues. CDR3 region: CASSTHSGQLYGYTF. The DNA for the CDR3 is TGTGCCAGTAGTACTCATAGTGGACAGCTCTATGGCTACACCTTC.

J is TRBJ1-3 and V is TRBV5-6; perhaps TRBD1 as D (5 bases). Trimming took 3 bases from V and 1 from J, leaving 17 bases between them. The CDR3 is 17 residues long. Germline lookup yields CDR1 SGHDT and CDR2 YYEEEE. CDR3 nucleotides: TGTGCCAGCAGCTCTTACAGGATGATTCGGTCTGGAAACACCATATATTTT. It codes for CASSSYRMIRSGNTIYF.

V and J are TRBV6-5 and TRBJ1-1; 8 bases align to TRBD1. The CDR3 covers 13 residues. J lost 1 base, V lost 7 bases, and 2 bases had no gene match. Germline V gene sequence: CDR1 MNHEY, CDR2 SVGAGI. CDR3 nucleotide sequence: TGTGCCAGCACCAGGGGGCAGAACACTGAAGCTTTCTTT. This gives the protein CASTRGQNTEAFF.